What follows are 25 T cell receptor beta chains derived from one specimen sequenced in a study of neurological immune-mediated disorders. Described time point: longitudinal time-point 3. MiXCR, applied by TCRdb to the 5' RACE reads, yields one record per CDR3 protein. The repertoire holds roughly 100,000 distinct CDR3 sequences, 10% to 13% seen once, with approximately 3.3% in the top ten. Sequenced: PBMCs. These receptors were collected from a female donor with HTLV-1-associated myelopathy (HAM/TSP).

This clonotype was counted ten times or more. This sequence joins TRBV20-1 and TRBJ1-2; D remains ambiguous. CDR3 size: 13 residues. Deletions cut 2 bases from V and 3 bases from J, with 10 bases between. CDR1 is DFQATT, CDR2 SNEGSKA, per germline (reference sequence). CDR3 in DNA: TGCAGTGCTAGACCCCCCTGGGACTATGGCTACACCTTC. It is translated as CSARPPWDYGYTF.

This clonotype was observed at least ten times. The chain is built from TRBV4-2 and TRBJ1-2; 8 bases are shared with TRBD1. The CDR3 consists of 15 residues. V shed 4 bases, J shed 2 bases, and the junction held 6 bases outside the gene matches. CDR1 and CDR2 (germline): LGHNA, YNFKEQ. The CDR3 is CASSPRTGQNYGYTF. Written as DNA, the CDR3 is TGTGCCAGCAGCCCCCGGACAGGGCAGAACTATGGCTACACCTTC.

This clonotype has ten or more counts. CDR3 in amino acids: CASRRIRRNGDTQYF. The DNA of the CDR3 is TGTGCCAGCAGGAGAATTCGCAGGAACGGAGATACGCAGTATTTT. This chain connects TRBV7-2 to TRBJ2-3; D is uncertain. V gave up 6 bases and J gave up 5 bases, with 18 bases separating them. The CDR3 contains 15 residues. CDR1 SGHTA and CDR2 FQGNSA come from the germline V gene.

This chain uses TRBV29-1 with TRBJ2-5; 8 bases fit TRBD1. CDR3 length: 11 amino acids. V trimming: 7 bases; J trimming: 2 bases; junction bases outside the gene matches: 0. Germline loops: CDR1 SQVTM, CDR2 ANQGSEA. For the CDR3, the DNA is TGCAGCGGGGACAGGCAAGAGACCCAGTACTTC. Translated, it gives CSGDRQETQYF. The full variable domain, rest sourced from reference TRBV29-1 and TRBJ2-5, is SAVISQKPSRDICQRGTSLTIQCQVDSQVTMMFWYRQQPGQSLTLIATANQGSEATYESGFVIDKFPISRPNLTFSTLTVSNMSPEDSSIYLCSGDRQETQYFGPGTRLLVL.

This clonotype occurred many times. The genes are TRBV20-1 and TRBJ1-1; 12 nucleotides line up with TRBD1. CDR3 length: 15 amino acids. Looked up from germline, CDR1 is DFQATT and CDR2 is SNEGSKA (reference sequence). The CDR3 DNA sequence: TGCAGCCCCGAGAGTGGGACAGGGGGCGTCACTGAAGCTTTCTTT. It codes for CSPESGTGGVTEAFF.

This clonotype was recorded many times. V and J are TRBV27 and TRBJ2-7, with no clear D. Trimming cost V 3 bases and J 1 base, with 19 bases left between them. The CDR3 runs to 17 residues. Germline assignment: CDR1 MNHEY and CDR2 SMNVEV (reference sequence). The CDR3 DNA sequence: TGTGCCAGCAGTTTCTCGATACGGCCGGACGGATCCTACGAGCAGTACTTC. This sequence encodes CASSFSIRPDGSYEQYF.

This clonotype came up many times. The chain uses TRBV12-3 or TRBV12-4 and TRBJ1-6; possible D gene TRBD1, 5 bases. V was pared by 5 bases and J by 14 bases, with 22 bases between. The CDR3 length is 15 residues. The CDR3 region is CASSQITGTKFTLHF. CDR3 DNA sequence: TGTGCCAGCAGTCAAATTACCGGGACGAAATTCACCCTCCACTTT.

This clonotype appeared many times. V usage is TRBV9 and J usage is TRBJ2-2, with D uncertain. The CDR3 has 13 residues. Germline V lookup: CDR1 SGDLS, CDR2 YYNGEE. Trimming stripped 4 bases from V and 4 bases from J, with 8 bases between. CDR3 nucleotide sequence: TGTGCCAGCAGCTCCGGCCCCACCGGGGAGCTGTTTTTT. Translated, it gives CASSSGPTGELFF.

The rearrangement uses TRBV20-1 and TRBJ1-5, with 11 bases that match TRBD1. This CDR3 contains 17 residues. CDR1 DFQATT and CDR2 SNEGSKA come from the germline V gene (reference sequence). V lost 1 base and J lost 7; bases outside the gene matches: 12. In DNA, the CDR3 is TGCAGTGCTAGAGGGACAGGGGGCAGACTTGGGAACCAGCCCCAGCATTTT. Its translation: CSARGTGGRLGNQPQHF.

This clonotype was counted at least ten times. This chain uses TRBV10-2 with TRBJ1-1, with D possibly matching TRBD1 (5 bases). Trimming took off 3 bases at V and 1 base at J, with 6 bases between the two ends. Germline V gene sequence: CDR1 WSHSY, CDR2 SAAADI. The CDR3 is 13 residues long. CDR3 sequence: CASSEQENTEAFF. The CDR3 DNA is TGCGCCAGCAGTGAACAGGAGAACACTGAAGCTTTCTTT.

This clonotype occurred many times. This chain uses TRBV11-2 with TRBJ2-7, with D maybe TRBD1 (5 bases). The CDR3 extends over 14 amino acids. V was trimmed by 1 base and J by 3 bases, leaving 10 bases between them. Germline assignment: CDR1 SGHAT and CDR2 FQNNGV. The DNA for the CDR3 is TGTGCCAGCAGCTTAGGCAGGGATCTCTACGAGCAGTACTTC. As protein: CASSLGRDLYEQYF.

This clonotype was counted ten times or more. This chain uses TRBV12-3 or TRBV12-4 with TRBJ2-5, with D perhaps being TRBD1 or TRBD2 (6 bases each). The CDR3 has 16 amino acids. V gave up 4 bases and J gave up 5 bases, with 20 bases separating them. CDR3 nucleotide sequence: TGTGCCAGCAGTTCCCATGACGGGGGCCGGGGGGAGACCCAGTACTTC. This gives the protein CASSSHDGGRGETQYF.

The DNA for the CDR3 is TGCGCCAGCAGGACTTCCTACAATGAGCAGTTCTTC. It codes for CASRTSYNEQFF. The chain is built from TRBV5-1 and TRBJ2-1; no reliable D call. CDR1 and CDR2 from the germline V gene are SGHRS and YFSETQ. CDR3 length: 12 amino acids. The V end was cut by 5 bases, the J end by 1 base, with 4 bases between.

The CDR3 is CAISRGQTNTGELFF. CDR3 DNA: TGTGCCATCAGTCGGGGGCAGACGAACACCGGGGAGCTGTTTTTT. The rearrangement uses TRBV10-3 and TRBJ2-2, with D possibly called TRBD1 or TRBD2 (6 bases each). This CDR3 spans 15 amino acids. Germline CDR1 ENHRY, CDR2 SYGVKD. The ends were cut back, 5 bases at V and 0 bases at J, with 10 bases in the middle.

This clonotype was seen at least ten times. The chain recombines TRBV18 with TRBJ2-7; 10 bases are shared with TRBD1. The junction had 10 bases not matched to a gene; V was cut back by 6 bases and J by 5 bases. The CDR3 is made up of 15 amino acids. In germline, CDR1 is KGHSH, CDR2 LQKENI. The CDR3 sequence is CASSQLGQGPHEQYF. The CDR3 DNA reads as TGTGCCAGCTCGCAATTGGGACAGGGGCCCCACGAGCAGTACTTC. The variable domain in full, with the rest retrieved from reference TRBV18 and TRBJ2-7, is NAGVMQNPRHLVRRRGQEARLRCSPMKGHSHVYWYRQLPEEGLKFMVYLQKENIIDESGMPKERFSAEFPKEGPSILRIQQVVRGDSAAYFCASSQLGQGPHEQYFGPGTRLTVT.

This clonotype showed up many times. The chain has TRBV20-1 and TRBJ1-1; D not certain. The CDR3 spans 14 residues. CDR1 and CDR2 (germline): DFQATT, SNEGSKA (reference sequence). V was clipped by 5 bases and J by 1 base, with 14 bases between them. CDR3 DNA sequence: TGCAGTGCTCCGAAAGGACGGTCGAACACTGAAGCTTTCTTT. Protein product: CSAPKGRSNTEAFF.

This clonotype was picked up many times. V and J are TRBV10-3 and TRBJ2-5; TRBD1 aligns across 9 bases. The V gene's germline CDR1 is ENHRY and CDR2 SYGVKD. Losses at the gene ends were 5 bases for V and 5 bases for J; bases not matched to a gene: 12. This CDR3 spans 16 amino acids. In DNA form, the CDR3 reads TGTGCCATCAGTTTACAGGGGGCAGGTTCCGGGGAGACCCAGTACTTC. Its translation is CAISLQGAGSGETQYF.

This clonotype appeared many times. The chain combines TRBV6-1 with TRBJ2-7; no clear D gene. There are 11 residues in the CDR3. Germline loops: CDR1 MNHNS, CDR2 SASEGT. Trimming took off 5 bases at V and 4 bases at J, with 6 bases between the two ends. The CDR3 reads CASSNQYEQYF. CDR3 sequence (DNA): TGTGCCAGCAGTAACCAGTACGAGCAGTACTTC.

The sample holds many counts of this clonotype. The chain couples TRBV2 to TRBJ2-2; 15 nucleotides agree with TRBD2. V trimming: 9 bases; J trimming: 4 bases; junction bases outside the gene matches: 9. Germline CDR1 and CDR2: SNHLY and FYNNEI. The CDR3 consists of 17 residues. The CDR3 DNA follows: TGTGCCAGTATTATAAGGGGACTAGCGGGGGGCACCGGGGAGCTGTTTTTT. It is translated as CASIIRGLAGGTGELFF. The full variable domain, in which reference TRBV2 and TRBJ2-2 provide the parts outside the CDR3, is EPEVTQTPSHQVTQMGQEVILRCVPISNHLYFYWYRQILGQKVEFLVSFYNNEISEKSEIFDDQFSVERPDGSNFTLKIRSTKLEDSAMYFCASIIRGLAGGTGELFFGEGSRLTVL.

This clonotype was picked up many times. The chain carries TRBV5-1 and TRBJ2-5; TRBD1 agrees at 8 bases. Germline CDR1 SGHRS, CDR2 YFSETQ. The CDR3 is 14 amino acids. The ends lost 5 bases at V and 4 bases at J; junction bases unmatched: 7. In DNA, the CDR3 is TGCGCCAGCAGGATGACAGGGGACGGAGAGACCCAGTACTTC. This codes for CASRMTGDGETQYF.

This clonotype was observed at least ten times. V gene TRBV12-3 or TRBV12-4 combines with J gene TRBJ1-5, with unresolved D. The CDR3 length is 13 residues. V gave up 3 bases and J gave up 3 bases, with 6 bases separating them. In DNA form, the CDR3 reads TGTGCCAGCAGTTTTCAGGTCAATCAGCCCCAGCATTTT. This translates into CASSFQVNQPQHF.

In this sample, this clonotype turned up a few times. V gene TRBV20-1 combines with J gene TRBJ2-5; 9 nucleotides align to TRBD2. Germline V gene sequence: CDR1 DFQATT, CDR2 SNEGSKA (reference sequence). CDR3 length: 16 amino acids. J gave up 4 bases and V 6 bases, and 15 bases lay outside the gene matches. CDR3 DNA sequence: TGCAGTGCCAACGACTTTAGCGGGGGTAGTGGAGAGACCCAGTACTTC. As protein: CSANDFSGGSGETQYF.

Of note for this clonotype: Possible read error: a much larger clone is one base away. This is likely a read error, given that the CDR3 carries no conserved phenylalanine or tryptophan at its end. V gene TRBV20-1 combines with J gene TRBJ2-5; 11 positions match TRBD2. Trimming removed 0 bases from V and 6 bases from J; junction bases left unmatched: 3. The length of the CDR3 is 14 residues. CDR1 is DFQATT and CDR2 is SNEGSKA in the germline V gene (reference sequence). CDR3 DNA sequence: TGCAGTGCTAGAGAGGCTAGCGGGGGGCAGACCCAGTACGTC. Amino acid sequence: CSAREASGGQTQYV.

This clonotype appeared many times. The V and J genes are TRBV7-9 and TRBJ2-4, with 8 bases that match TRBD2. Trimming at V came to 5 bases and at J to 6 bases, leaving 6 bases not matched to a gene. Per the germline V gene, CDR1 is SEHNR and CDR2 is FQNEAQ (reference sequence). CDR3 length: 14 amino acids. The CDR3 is CASSPRGGGNIQYF. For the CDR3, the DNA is TGTGCCAGCAGCCCCCGGGGGGGCGGAAACATTCAGTACTTC.

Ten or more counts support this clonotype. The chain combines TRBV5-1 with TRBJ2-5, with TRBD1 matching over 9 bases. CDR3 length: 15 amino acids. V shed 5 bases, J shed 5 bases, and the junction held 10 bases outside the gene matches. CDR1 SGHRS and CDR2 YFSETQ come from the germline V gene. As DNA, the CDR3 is TGCGCCAGCAGTTACTCGGGACAGGGTATCGAGACCCAGTACTTC. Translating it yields CASSYSGQGIETQYF.